The present entry profiles one T cell receptor (beta chain) with its context. Its antigen specificity is not known. Base-call qualities are not available, and no considerably larger clone is one nucleotide away. Collaborating institutions collected whole blood in K2EDTA tubes following their own protocols. For TCRbeta analysis, collaborator samples were shipped as frozen whole blood, as isolated PBMCs, or as DNA extracted from either sample type. This record belongs to a study of blood T cell repertoires in COVID-19 (dated by TCRdb to between 2020 and 2021). The study in broad terms: The collaborator samples originated in the United States, Italy and Spain and spanned the acute and convalescent phases of COVID-19. HLA class I and class II types, where available, came from metadata supplied by the sample provider rather than from assay-based typing. The dataset comprised deeply sampled blood TCRbeta repertoires from subjects exposed to, actively infected with, or recovered from COVID-19. The material from the prospective study consisted of cDNA or gDNA derived from T cells, B-cell-depleted T cells, or PBMCs. Sample metadata almost always included a de-identified subject ID, COVID-19 status, age in years and sex. The samples were drawn from two sources: the first 160 participants of the ongoing ImmuneRACE study, and 1,000 to 1,500 subjects contributed by 6 global collaborators. The repertoires were released in a freely available public database meant as a resource for research on the immune response to SARS-CoV-2. Overall study outcomes, separate from this receptor: Clinical and demographic metadata were provided uncurated, with the amount varying by source and participant.

The immunoSEQ Assay, a bias-controlled multiplex PCR, was used to amplify TCRbeta CDR3 regions from genomic DNA. The original pipeline was this. Within the assay, amplification of reference gene primers was used to estimate how many nucleated cells each sample contained. To quantify the absolute abundance of each unique TCRbeta CDR3 rearrangement, sequence reads were collapsed and filtered. For each sample, productive Simpson clonality was calculated as the square root of Simpson's diversity index over productive rearrangements. TCRdb obtained this table from immuneACCESS and retained in-frame rearrangements with V and J assigned. These tables miss some clones; where compared with another copy, unresolved V genes account for less than half of the shortfall, and the remainder is unexplained. D and trimming were read from the DNA, whereas the V and J calls and clone size are those reported in that table. For this sample there are some 130,000 clones; about four fifths appear just once. 15% to 25% of the sample belongs to the ten largest clones.

Trimming removed 6 bases from V and 5 bases from J, leaving 8 bases between the germline ends. The CDR3 goes from the cysteine to the phenylalanine over 12 residues. Only the CDR3 portion is preserved as DNA: 36 bases, with reading frame beginning at the first base. CDR1 and CDR2, per the germline V gene, are MNHEY and SVGEGT. What was sequenced was peripheral blood. The receptor chain draws on TRBV6-2 or TRBV6-3 and TRBJ2-1, with the D gene call left open. This receptor was obtained from a man at least 80 years old with acute or convalescent COVID-19. Here the CDR3 is given as CASSPSNNEQFF. The nucleotide sequence is TGTGCCAGCAGCCCAAGCAACAATGAGCAGTTCTTC.